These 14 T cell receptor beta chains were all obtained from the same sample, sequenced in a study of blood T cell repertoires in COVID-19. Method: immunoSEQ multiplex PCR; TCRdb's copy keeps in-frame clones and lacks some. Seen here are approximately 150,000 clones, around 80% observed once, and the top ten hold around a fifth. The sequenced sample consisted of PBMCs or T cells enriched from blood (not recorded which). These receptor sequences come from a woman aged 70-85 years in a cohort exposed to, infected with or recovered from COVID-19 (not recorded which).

Here the CDR3 reads CASSPRQGNTGELFF. The CDR3, as DNA: TGTGCCAGCAGCCCGCGACAGGGGAACACCGGGGAGCTGTTTTTT. This chain links TRBV5-4 with TRBJ2-2, with TRBD1 matching over 7 bases. Germline trimming cut 4 bases from V and 1 base from J; bases unmatched to any gene: 4. Germline V lookup: CDR1 SGHNT, CDR2 YYREEE (reference sequence). This CDR3 is built from 15 residues.

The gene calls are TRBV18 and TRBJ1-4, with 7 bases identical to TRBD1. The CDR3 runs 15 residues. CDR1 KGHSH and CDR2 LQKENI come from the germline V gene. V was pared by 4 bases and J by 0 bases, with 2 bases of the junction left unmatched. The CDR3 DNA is TGTGCCAGCTCACTCACAGGGGCAACTAATGAAAAACTGTTTTTT. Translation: CASSLTGATNEKLFF.

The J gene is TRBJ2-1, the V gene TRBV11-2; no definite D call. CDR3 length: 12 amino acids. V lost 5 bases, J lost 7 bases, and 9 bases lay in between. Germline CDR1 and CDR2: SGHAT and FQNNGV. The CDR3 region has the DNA TGTGCCAGCAGCCAAGAGTCGAATGAGCAGTTCTTC. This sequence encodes CASSQESNEQFF.

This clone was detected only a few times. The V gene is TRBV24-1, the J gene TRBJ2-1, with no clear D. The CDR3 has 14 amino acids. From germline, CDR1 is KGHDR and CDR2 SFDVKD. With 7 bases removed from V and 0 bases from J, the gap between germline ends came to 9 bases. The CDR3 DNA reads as TGTGCCACCAGGAGTTCAAGCTCCTACAATGAGCAGTTCTTC. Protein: CATRSSSSYNEQFF.

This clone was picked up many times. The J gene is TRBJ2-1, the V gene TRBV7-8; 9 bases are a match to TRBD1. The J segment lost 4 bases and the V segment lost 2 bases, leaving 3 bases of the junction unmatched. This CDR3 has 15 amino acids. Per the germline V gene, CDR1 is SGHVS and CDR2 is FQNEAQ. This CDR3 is CASSLRGTGYNEQFF. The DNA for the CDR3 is TGTGCCAGCAGCTTACGCGGGACAGGGTACAATGAGCAGTTCTTC.

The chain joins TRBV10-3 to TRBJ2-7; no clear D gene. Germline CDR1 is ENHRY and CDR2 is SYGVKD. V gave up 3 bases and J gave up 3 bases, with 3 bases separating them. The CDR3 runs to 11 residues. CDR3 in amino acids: CAISDGYEQYF. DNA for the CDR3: TGTGCCATCAGTGACGGCTACGAGCAGTACTTC.

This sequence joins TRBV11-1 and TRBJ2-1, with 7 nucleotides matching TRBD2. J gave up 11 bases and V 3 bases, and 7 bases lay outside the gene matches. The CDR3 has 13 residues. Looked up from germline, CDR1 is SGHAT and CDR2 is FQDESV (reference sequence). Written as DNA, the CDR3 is TGTGCCAGCAGCTTTCCAGCGGGATACCAGCAGTTCTTC. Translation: CASSFPAGYQQFF.

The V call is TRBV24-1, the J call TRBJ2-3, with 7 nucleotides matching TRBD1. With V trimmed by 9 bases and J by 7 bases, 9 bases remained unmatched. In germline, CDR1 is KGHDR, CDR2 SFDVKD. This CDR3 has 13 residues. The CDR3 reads CATEGTAAHTQYF. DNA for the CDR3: TGTGCCACCGAAGGGACAGCCGCCCATACGCAGTATTTT.

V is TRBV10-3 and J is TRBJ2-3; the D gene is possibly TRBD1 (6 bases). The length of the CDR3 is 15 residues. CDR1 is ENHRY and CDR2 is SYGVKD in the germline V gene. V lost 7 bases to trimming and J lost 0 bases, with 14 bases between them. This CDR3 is CAITTGTTSTDTQYF. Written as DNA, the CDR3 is TGTGCCATCACCACCGGGACAACTAGCACAGATACGCAGTATTTT.

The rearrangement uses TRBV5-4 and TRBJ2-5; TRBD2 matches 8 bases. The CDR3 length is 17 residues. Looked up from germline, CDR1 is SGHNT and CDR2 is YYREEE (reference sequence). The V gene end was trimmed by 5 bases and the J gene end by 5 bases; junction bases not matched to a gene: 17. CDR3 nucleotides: TGTGCCAGCAGTTGGACGGGAGGGCCGGGGGGCCGGGAGACCCAGTACTTC. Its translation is CASSWTGGPGGRETQYF.

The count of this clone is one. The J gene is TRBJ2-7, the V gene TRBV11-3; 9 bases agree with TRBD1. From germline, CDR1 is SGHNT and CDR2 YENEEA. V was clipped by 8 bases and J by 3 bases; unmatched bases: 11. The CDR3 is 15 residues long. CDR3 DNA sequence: TGTGCCAGCGGAGGTATGGGACAGGGACACTACGAGCAGTACTTC. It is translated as CASGGMGQGHYEQYF.

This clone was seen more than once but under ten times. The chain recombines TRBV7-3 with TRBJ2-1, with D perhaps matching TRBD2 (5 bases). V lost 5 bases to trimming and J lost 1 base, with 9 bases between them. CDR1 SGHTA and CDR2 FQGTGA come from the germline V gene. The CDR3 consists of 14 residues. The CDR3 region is CASSVGGSYNEQFF. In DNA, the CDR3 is TGTGCCAGCAGCGTAGGAGGATCCTACAATGAGCAGTTCTTC.

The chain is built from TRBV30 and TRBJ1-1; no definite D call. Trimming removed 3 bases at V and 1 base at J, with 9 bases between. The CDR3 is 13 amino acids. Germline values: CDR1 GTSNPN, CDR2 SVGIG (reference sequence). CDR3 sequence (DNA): TGTGCCTGGAGGCTCGTCGGGAACACTGAAGCTTTCTTT. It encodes CAWRLVGNTEAFF.

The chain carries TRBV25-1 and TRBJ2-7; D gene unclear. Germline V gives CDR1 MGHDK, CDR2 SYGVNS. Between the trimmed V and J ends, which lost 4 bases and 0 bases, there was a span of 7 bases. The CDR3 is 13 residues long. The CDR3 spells CASSVHSSYEQYF. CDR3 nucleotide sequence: TGTGCCAGCAGTGTGCACAGCTCCTACGAGCAGTACTTC.